This T cell receptor beta chain appears in the sequencing data of a study of prognosis after radiotherapy for stage I lung cancer. Study in general: Non-small cell lung cancer patients were all deemed medically inoperable. Patients (about 14 men, five or six women) were aged roughly 53 to 95, median 74.5 years.

This clonotype was recorded at least ten times. What it binds is unknown. Germline lookup yields CDR1 SGHRS and CDR2 YFSETQ. J was trimmed by 4 bases and V by 7 bases; bases with no gene match: 4. The CDR3 contains 13 residues. Study-level findings and limits: Counts of unique TCR clones fell following stereotactic body radiation therapy, median approximately 10,000 versus 7,000. It was in patients who developed distant metastases that Shannon entropy after stereotactic body radiation therapy was lower.

Genomic DNA yielded TCR beta CDR3, amplified by two-round multiplex PCR. Specific primers for each TRBV and TRBJ gene were what first-round PCR used. TCRdb ran MiXCR on the multiplex PCR reads and lists one entry per CDR3 protein. Of some 24,000 distinct CDR3 sequences listed, roughly 34% were seen once; the top ten hold less than 65%. Sequencing used PBMCs, obtained before or after stereotactic body radiation therapy (not recorded which). This receptor was obtained from a donor over 45 with non-small cell lung cancer. V gene TRBV5-1 combines with J gene TRBJ2-3; TRBD1 matches at 9 bases. The CDR3 region has the DNA TGCGCCAGCTCGGGACAGGGTGCAGATACGCAGTATTTT. Its protein product is CASSGQGADTQYF.